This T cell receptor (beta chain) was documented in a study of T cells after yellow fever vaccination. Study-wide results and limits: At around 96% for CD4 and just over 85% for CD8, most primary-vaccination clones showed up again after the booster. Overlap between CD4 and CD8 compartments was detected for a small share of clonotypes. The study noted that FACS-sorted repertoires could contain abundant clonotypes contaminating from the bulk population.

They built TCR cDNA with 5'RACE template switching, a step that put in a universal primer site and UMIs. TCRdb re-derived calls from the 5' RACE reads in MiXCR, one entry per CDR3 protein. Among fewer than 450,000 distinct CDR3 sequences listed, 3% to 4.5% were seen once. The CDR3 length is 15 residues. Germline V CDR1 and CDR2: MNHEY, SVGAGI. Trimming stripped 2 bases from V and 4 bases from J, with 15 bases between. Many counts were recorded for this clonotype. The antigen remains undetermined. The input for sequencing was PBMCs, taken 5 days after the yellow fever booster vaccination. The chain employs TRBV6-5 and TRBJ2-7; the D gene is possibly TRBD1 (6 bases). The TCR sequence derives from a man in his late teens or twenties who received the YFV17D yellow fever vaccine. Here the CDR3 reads CASSYRRQEAYEQYF. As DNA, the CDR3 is TGTGCCAGCAGTTACAGGCGACAGGAGGCTTACGAGCAGTACTTC.